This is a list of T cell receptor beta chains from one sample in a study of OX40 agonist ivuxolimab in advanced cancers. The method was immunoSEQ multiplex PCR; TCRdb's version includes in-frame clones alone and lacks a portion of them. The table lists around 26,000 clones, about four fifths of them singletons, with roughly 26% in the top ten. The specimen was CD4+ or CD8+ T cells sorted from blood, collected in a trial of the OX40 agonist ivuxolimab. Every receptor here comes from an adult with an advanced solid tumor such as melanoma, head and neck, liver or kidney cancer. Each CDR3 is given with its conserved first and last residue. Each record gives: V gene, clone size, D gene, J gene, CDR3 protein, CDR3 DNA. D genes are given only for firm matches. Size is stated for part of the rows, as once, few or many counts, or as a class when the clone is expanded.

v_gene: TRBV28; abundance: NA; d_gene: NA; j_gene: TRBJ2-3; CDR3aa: CARARASTDTQYF; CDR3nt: TGTGCCAGGGCCAGGGCTAGCACAGATACGCAGTATTTT
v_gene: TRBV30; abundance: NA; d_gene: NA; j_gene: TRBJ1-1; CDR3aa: CAWSGLNPGAFF; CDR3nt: TGTGCCTGGAGCGGACTCAACCCGGGAGCTTTCTTT
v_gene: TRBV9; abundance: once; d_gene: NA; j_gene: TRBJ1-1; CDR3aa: CASRPNSGTEAFF; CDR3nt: TGTGCCAGCAGGCCTAACAGCGGCACTGAAGCTTTCTTT
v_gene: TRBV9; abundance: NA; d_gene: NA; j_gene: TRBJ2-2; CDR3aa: CASSTNREGDTGELFF; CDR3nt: TGTGCCAGCAGCACAAACAGGGAGGGGGACACCGGGGAGCTGTTTTTT
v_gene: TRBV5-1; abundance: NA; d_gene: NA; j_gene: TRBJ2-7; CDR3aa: CASSIGGTYEQYF; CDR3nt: TGCGCCAGCAGCATTGGGGGTACCTACGAGCAGTACTTC
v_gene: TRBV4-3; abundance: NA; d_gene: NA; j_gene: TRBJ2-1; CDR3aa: CASSQVMGNSNEQFF; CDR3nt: TGCGCCAGCAGCCAAGTGATGGGGAACAGCAATGAGCAGTTCTTC
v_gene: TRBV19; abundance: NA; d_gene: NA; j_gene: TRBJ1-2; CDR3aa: CASSTGLLGYGYTF; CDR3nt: TGTGCCAGTAGTACGGGACTCTTGGGCTATGGCTACACCTTC
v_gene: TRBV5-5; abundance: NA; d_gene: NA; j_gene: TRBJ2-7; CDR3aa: CASSLLWELSSYEQYF; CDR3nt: TGTGCCAGCAGCTTGTTGTGGGAACTGAGCTCCTACGAGCAGTACTTC
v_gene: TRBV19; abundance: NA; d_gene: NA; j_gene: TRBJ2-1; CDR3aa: CASSIQGPNEQFF; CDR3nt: TGTGCCAGTAGTATCCAAGGTCCCAATGAGCAGTTCTTC
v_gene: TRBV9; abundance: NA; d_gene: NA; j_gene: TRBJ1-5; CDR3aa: CASSLGEGRQPQHF; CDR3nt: TGTGCCAGCAGCCTAGGAGAAGGGCGACAGCCCCAGCATTTT
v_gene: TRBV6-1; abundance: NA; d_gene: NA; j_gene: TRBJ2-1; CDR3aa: CASSEGASSYNEQFF; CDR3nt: TGTGCCAGCAGTGAAGGTGCCAGCTCCTACAATGAGCAGTTCTTC
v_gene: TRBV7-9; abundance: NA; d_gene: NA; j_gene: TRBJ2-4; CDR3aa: CASSRPGLNIQYF; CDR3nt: TGTGCCAGCAGCCGTCCGGGGCTCAACATTCAGTACTTC
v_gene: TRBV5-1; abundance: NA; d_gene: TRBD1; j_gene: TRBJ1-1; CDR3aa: CASSLAGTGNTEAFF; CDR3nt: TGCGCCAGCAGCTTGGCCGGGACAGGGAACACTGAAGCTTTCTTT
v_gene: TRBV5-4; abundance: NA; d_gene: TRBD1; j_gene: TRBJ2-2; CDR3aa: CASSYTGGGSTGELFF; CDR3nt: TGTGCCAGCAGCTATACAGGGGGCGGGAGCACCGGGGAGCTGTTTTTT
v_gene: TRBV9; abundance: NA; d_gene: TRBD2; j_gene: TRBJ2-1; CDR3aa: CASSAGTSVNNEQFF; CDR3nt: TGTGCCAGCAGTGCCGGGACTAGCGTCAACAATGAGCAGTTCTTC
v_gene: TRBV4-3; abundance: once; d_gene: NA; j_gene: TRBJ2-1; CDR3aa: CASSQDRYGAYNEQFF; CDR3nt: TGCGCCAGCAGCCAAGACAGGTATGGGGCCTACAATGAGCAGTTCTTC
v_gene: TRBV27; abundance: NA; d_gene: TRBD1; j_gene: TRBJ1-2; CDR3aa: CASKSGQGGYGYTF; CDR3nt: TGTGCCAGCAAGAGCGGACAGGGGGGATATGGCTACACCTTC
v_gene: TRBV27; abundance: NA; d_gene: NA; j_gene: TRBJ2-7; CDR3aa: CASRPLGADEQYF; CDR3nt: TGTGCCAGCAGACCCCTGGGGGCTGACGAGCAGTACTTC
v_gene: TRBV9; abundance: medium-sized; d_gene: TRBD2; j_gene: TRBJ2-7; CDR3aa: CASSVEVEVAGVDEQYF; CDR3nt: TGTGCCAGCAGCGTAGAAGTGGAGGTAGCGGGAGTCGACGAGCAGTACTTC
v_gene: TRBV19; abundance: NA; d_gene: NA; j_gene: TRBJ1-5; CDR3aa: CASSIAGNLQEAQHF; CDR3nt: TGTGCCAGTAGTATAGCCGGTAACCTACAAGAAGCCCAGCATTTT
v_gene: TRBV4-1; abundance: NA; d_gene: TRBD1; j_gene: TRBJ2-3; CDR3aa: CASSQRGHIASDTQYF; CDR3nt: TGCGCCAGCAGCCAAAGGGGGCATATAGCCTCGGATACGCAGTATTTT
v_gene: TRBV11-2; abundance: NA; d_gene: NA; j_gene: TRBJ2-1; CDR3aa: CASSLVEIYNEQFF; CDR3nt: TGTGCCAGCAGCTTAGTGGAAATCTACAATGAGCAGTTCTTC
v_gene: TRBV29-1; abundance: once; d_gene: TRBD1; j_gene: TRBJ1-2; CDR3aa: CSVPGQGLLGNYGYTF; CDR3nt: TGCAGCGTTCCCGGACAGGGCCTTTTGGGTAACTATGGCTACACCTTC
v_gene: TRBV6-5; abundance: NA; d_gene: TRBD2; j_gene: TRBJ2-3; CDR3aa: CASSLRTSGRDTQYF; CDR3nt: TGTGCCAGCAGTCTCAGGACTAGCGGGAGAGATACGCAGTATTTT
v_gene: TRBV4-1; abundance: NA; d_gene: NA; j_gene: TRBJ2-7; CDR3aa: CASSQVDHEQYF; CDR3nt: TGCGCCAGCAGCCAAGTTGACCACGAGCAGTACTTC
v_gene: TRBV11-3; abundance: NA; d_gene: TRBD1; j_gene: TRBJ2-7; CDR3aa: CASSSTGSPYEQYF; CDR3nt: TGTGCCAGCAGCTCGACAGGGTCCCCCTACGAGCAGTACTTC
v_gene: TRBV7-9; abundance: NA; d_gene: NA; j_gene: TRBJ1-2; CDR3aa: CASRSQGHYGYTF; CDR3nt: TGTGCCAGCAGATCACAGGGCCACTATGGCTACACCTTC
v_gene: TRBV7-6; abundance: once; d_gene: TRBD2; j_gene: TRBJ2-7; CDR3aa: CASSLGGRANEQYF; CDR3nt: TGTGCCAGCAGCTTAGGCGGGAGGGCCAATGAGCAGTACTTC
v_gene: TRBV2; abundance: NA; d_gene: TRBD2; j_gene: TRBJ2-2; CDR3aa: CASSEVGLAGYEELFF; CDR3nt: TGTGCCAGCAGTGAAGTTGGACTAGCGGGGTATGAGGAGCTGTTTTTT
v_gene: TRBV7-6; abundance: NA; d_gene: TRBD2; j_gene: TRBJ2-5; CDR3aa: CASSSRATGGETQYF; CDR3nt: TGTGCCAGCAGCTCCCGCGCCACGGGAGGCGAGACCCAGTACTTC
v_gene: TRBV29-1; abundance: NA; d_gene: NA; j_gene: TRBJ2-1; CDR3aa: CSVGQQFF; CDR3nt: TGCAGCGTCGGCCAGCAGTTCTTC
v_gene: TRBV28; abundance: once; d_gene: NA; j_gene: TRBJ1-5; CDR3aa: CASTVTGSNQPQHF; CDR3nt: TGTGCCAGCACCGTGACAGGTAGCAATCAGCCCCAGCATTTT
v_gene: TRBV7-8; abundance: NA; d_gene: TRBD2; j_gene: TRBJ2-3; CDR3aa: CASRLSGTSGGADLDTQYF; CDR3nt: TGTGCCAGCAGATTATCCGGGACTAGCGGGGGGGCCGATTTAGATACGCAGTATTTT
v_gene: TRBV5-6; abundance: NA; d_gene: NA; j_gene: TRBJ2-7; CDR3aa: CASSPNRAEQYF; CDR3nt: TGTGCCAGCAGCCCGAACAGGGCCGAGCAGTACTTC
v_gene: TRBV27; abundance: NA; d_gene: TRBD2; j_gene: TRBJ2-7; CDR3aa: CASSDPYSGRTYEQYF; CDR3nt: TGTGCCAGCAGTGACCCCTACAGCGGGAGGACCTACGAGCAGTACTTC
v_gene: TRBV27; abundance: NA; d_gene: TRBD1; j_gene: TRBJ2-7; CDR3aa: CATSSGTGAFYEQYF; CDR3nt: TGTGCCACCAGCTCCGGGACAGGGGCGTTCTACGAGCAGTACTTC
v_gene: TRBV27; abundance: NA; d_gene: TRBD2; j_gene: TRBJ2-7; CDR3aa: CASSAGDYEQYF; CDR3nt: TGTGCCAGCAGTGCGGGGGACTACGAGCAGTACTTC
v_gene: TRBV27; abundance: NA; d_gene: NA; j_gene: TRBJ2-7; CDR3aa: CASSLAGPVYEQYF; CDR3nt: TGTGCCAGCAGTTTAGCAGGGCCAGTATACGAGCAGTACTTC